Listed below are T cell receptor beta chains from one sample, sequenced in a study of blood T cell repertoires in COVID-19. Libraries were prepared by immunoSEQ multiplex PCR; TCRdb keeps only in-frame clonotypes and omits some of them. This table has under 85,000 clones, under 90% appearing once. The specimen was peripheral blood. The origin of the receptors is a man aged 50-59 years with COVID-19, enrolled during active disease. CDR3s include the opening cysteine and the closing phenylalanine or tryptophan. The D gene is left open where the match is weak. Part of the rows lack a size; the others show once, few, many or a class for expanded clones.

size,J,V,D,DNA,CDR3
.,TRBJ2-1,TRBV7-2,TRBD2,TGTGCCAGCAACCCCGGGGGGGCCTACTACAATGAGCAGTTCTTC,CASNPGGAYYNEQFF
.,TRBJ2-1,TRBV5-1,TRBD1,TGCGCCAGCAGCTTGTGGGCACCGGGACAGGGGAACAATGAGCAGTTCTTC,CASSLWAPGQGNNEQFF
once,TRBJ2-7,TRBV10-2,TRBD2,TGCGCCACCAAACTAGCGGGGGGGCCGGGGGAGCAGTACTTC,CATKLAGGPGEQYF
.,TRBJ2-3,TRBV27,TRBD2,TGTGCCAGCACCCCCCTCGGGGGGGCCGCGTATACGCAGTATTTT,CASTPLGGAAYTQYF
.,TRBJ1-1,TRBV7-9,TRBD1,TGTGCCAGCAGCCCACAGGGGGACACTGAAGCTTTCTTT,CASSPQGDTEAFF
.,TRBJ2-2,TRBV7-2,TRBD2,TGTGCCAGCAGCAGACGGACTAGCGGAGATGCCGGGGAGCTGTTTTTT,CASSRRTSGDAGELFF
.,TRBJ2-2,TRBV29-1,.,TGCAGCTGCAGGGAAGCCGGGGAGCTGTTTTTT,CSCREAGELFF
few,TRBJ1-2,TRBV7-2,TRBD1,TGTGCCAGCAGCTTAGTATGGGGACAGAACTATGGCTACACCTTC,CASSLVWGQNYGYTF
once,TRBJ2-7,TRBV12-3/TRBV12-4,.,TGTGCCAGCAGGTTAACAGGGTTCGAGCAGTACTTC,CASRLTGFEQYF
.,TRBJ2-2,TRBV30,TRBD1,TGTGCCTGGACTACAGGGGGTCTCTCGCTGTTTTTT,CAWTTGGLSLFF
.,TRBJ2-5,TRBV19,TRBD2,TGTGCCAGTAGTACGGGACTAGTTGGAGAGACCCAGTACTTC,CASSTGLVGETQYF
.,TRBJ1-5,TRBV6-6,.,TGTGCCAGCAGTTACATCAGGGGACGCCAGCCCCAGCATTTT,CASSYIRGRQPQHF
.,TRBJ2-4,TRBV7-9,TRBD1,TGTGCCAGCAGCGACAGGACAGGGGCCAAAAACATTCAGTACTTC,CASSDRTGAKNIQYF
.,TRBJ1-2,TRBV9,.,TGTGCCAGCAGCTCCCAGTATGGCTACACCTTC,CASSSQYGYTF
.,TRBJ1-2,TRBV11-2,TRBD1,TGTGCCAGCAGCTACCCGGGACAGACTCAGTCTGGCTACACCTTC,CASSYPGQTQSGYTF
.,TRBJ1-2,TRBV6-5,.,TGTGCCAGCAGTTACGGTCCGGACTATGGCTACACCTTC,CASSYGPDYGYTF
once,TRBJ1-3,TRBV4-1,.,TGCGCCAGCAGCCAAAGGGGAGGAAACACCATATATTTT,CASSQRGGNTIYF
.,TRBJ1-1,TRBV9,.,TGTGCCAGCAGCGTACTGTCGAACACTGAAGCTTTCTTT,CASSVLSNTEAFF
.,TRBJ1-4,TRBV13,.,TGTGCCAGCAGCTTAGGAACGGGAGAAAAACTGTTTTTT,CASSLGTGEKLFF
.,TRBJ1-2,TRBV10-3,TRBD1,TGTGCCATCAGTGAGTCGATGCGACAGGGCTATGGCTACACCTTC,CAISESMRQGYGYTF
few,TRBJ2-7,TRBV4-2,.,TGTGCCAGCAGCCAAGATCGGGGGAGCTCCTACGAGCAGTACTTC,CASSQDRGSSYEQYF
few,TRBJ1-6,TRBV6-1,.,TGTGCCAGCAGTGAAATCTGGGGCAGATTTCATAATTCACCCCTCCACTTT,CASSEIWGRFHNSPLHF
.,TRBJ2-2,TRBV2,TRBD1,TGTGCCAGCAGTGAGACGACAGGGGTCACCGGGGAGCTGTTTTTT,CASSETTGVTGELFF
few,TRBJ2-7,TRBV9,TRBD2,TGTGCCAGCAGCGTAGGAAGCGGGGGGTCCAACGAGCAGTACTTC,CASSVGSGGSNEQYF
once,TRBJ2-7,TRBV4-3,TRBD1,TGCGCCAGCAGCAGCGACAGGGCTCGGGAGCAGTACTTC,CASSSDRAREQYF
.,TRBJ1-4,TRBV7-2,.,TGTGCCAGCAGCTTTCAGGGTGTAGGCGAAAAACTGTTTTTT,CASSFQGVGEKLFF
.,TRBJ1-1,TRBV30,TRBD1,TGTGCCTGGAGTCTCCGGGACAGGGTGCCGCAAGCTTTCTTT,CAWSLRDRVPQAFF
.,TRBJ2-7,TRBV20-1,.,TGCAGTGCTAGTATGGAAACCAGGGCCTACGAGCAGTACTTC,CSASMETRAYEQYF
.,TRBJ2-1,TRBV18,TRBD1,TGTGCCAGCTCACCAGAACAGGGGCTTGTTCGGGAGCAGTTCTTC,CASSPEQGLVREQFF
few,TRBJ1-1,TRBV5-1,TRBD1,TGCGCCAGCAGCGGGGGACAGGGATCTTTCTTT,CASSGGQGSFF
.,TRBJ2-1,TRBV19,TRBD2,TGTGCCAGTAGCACTACTAGCGGGGCGTACAATGAGCAGTTCTTC,CASSTTSGAYNEQFF
.,TRBJ2-1,TRBV4-1,.,TGCGCCAGCAGCTCGTCAGGGGGGTTCTCCTACAATGAGCAGTTCTTC,CASSSSGGFSYNEQFF
.,TRBJ2-7,TRBV19,.,TGTGCCAGTAGTATCGGGTCCCTGGAGGACGAGCAGTACTTC,CASSIGSLEDEQYF
.,TRBJ1-4,TRBV11-2,.,TGTGCCAGCAGCCCCACCGGTAGGGGAAAACTGTTTTTT,CASSPTGRGKLFF
once,TRBJ1-1,TRBV7-9,.,TGTGCCAGCACCCTAACAGGGACCGCTGAAGCTTTCTTT,CASTLTGTAEAFF
.,TRBJ2-5,TRBV7-9,TRBD2,TGTGCCAGCAGCCCAGGCGGGGGGAGAGAGACCCAGTACTTC,CASSPGGGRETQYF
.,TRBJ2-3,TRBV6-2/TRBV6-3,.,TGTGCCAGCAGTTACTCGCCTGTAGCAAATACGCAGTATTTT,CASSYSPVANTQYF
.,TRBJ2-2,TRBV18,.,TGTGCCAGCTCAATACAGACCGGGGAGCTGTTTTTT,CASSIQTGELFF
.,TRBJ2-3,TRBV7-9,.,TGTGCCAGCAGCTTAGATCTAAGCATTTGGGATACGCAGTATTTT,CASSLDLSIWDTQYF
.,TRBJ2-5,TRBV5-6,TRBD2,TGTGCCAGCAGCTGGGGACTAGCGGGGGGGCTCCAAGAGACCCAGTACTTC,CASSWGLAGGLQETQYF
.,TRBJ1-1,TRBV9,.,TGTGCCAGCAGCGTAGACGGAGCGAACACTGAAGCTTTCTTT,CASSVDGANTEAFF
once,TRBJ2-2,TRBV9,.,TGTGCCAGCAGCCCTCGTGGGGCGATGGACACCGGGGAGCTGTTTTTT,CASSPRGAMDTGELFF
.,TRBJ1-2,TRBV30,TRBD1,TGTGCCTGGAGTGTAAAGGAACAGGGGGCGAATTATGGCTACACCTTC,CAWSVKEQGANYGYTF
.,TRBJ1-5,TRBV19,.,TGTGCCAGTATTCCCGAAGGGAGGTATAGCAATCAGCCCCAGCATTTT,CASIPEGRYSNQPQHF
.,TRBJ1-6,TRBV7-9,.,TGTGCCAGCAGCTTAGCGGTACAGGGCGCGAATTCACCCCTCCACTTT,CASSLAVQGANSPLHF
.,TRBJ2-1,TRBV3-1/TRBV3-2,.,TGTGCCAGCAGCCAAGAAAACAGAAACAATGAGCAGTTCTTC,CASSQENRNNEQFF
.,TRBJ2-5,TRBV19,.,TGTGCCAGTAGTACAGGTATCCAAGAGACCCAGTACTTC,CASSTGIQETQYF
.,TRBJ2-1,TRBV7-6,TRBD2,TGTGCCAGCAGCTTAGGCGGGGGGCCCCCCAGTGAGCAGTTCTTC,CASSLGGGPPSEQFF
once,TRBJ2-2,TRBV5-1,.,TGCGCCAGCAGACCAGCCGGGACTAACACCGGGGAGCTGTTTTTT,CASRPAGTNTGELFF
few,TRBJ1-1,TRBV29-1,.,TGCAGCGTTGAAATCGGGAACACTGAAGCTTTCTTT,CSVEIGNTEAFF
.,TRBJ2-5,TRBV6-1,TRBD2,TGTGCCAGCAGTGAAGCGCTCGTAGCGGGGAAGGGGACCCAGTACTTC,CASSEALVAGKGTQYF
.,TRBJ1-6,TRBV7-9,.,TGTGCCAGCAGCTTATCCGCAGGGACTTCTTCACCTCTCCACTTT,CASSLSAGTSSPLHF
.,TRBJ1-2,TRBV5-6,TRBD1,TGTGCCAGCAGCACCGGTCTGGCAGGGGGCGGCTATGGCTACACCTTC,CASSTGLAGGGYGYTF
once,TRBJ2-1,TRBV19,.,TGTGCCAGTAGCTCGGGACTCGACACCTCCGATGAGCAGTTCTTC,CASSSGLDTSDEQFF
.,TRBJ1-1,TRBV10-2,TRBD1,TGCGCCAGCAGTGAGACAGGGGGCGCTGAAGCTTTCTTT,CASSETGGAEAFF